This T cell receptor beta chain was identified during a study of early T cells in non-severe SARS-CoV-2 infection. This clonotype was counted between two and nine times. TCRdb independently ran MiXCR on the 5' RACE reads; one entry per CDR3 protein. The table has approximately 64,000 distinct CDR3 sequences, 15% to 20% seen once. Germline CDR1 is SGHRS and CDR2 is YFSETQ. V gave up 4 bases and J gave up 6 bases; unmatched junction bases: 10. The CDR3 length is 17 residues. The TCR sequence derives from an adult who was a healthcare worker with PCR-confirmed SARS-CoV-2 infection or an uninfected control (not recorded which). This specimen was whole blood, taken at baseline. The V and J genes are TRBV5-1 and TRBJ2-3; 14 nucleotides match TRBD2. In nucleotides, the CDR3 is TGCGCCAGCAGCCTGGGTGGGACTAGCGGGAGAACGGATACGCAGTATTTT. Its translation: CASSLGGTSGRTDTQYF. Looking up the rest from reference TRBV5-1 and TRBJ2-3 gives the full variable domain: KAGVTQTPRYLIKTRGQQVTLSCSPISGHRSVSWYQQTPGQGLQFLFEYFSETQRNKGNFPGRFSGRQFSNSRSEMNVSTLELGDSALYLCASSLGGTSGRTDTQYFGPGTRLTVL.